One and the same sample provided the 7 T cell receptor beta chains below, sequenced in a study of T cells in Graves' hyperthyroidism and ophthalmopathy. TCR beta CDR3 region amplification was performed from RNA transcripts. The HTBI set primed first-round TCR CDR3 RT-PCR. MiXCR was run by TCRdb on the multiplex PCR reads, yielding one entry per CDR3 protein. The table lists approximately 600,000 distinct CDR3 sequences, around 14% of them singletons. The sample consisted of blood. The source is a woman younger than 35 with Graves' ophthalmopathy.

This clonotype was found many times. J is TRBJ2-3 and V is TRBV4-1; D call uncertain. The V gene's germline CDR1 is MGHRA and CDR2 YSYEKL. The V and J ends lost 0 bases and 3 bases respectively, with 1 base between them. The CDR3 extends over 12 amino acids. CDR3 in amino acids: CASSQETDTQYF. CDR3 DNA: TGCGCCAGCAGCCAAGAGACAGATACGCAGTATTTT.

The rearrangement uses TRBV9 and TRBJ2-2; TRBD2 agrees at 8 bases. CDR1 SGDLS and CDR2 YYNGEE come from the germline V gene. The V and J ends lost 5 bases and 3 bases, in that order; junction bases with no gene match: 3. This CDR3 has 14 amino acids. CDR3 region: CASRSGGDTGELFF. CDR3 sequence (DNA): TGTGCCAGCAGGTCGGGGGGGGACACCGGGGAGCTGTTTTTT.

This clonotype was seen ten or more times. The chain employs TRBV28 and TRBJ1-2; D gene uncertain. With 2 bases removed from V and 2 bases from J, the gap between germline ends came to 15 bases. CDR3 size: 16 residues. Germline V gives CDR1 MDHEN, CDR2 SYDVKM. The CDR3 loop is CASSLSRLGVNYGYTF. The CDR3 bases are TGTGCCAGCAGTTTAAGTCGTTTGGGCGTCAACTATGGCTACACCTTC.

This clonotype came up many times. The rearrangement uses TRBV11-2 and TRBJ2-5, with TRBD1 matching over 8 bases. This CDR3 is 18 amino acids long. The germline V gene encodes CDR1 SGHAT and CDR2 FQNNGV. The V segment lost 4 bases and the J segment 0 bases; nucleotides outside the gene matches: 13. The CDR3 is CASSSTIGTGTYQETQYF. Here the CDR3 DNA reads TGTGCCAGCAGCTCTACAATAGGGACAGGCACGTACCAAGAGACCCAGTACTTC.

On this clonotype: Being one base from a much bigger clone, this may be a read error. The chain carries TRBV28 and TRBJ2-7, with TRBD2 identical over 9 bases. Unmatched junction bases numbered 12, after V lost 10 bases and J lost 5 bases. The CDR3 length is 14 residues. From germline, CDR1 is MDHEN and CDR2 SYDVKM. The CDR3 sequence is CATQFSGSADEQYF. As DNA, the CDR3 is TGTGCCACCCAATTTAGCGGGAGTGCCGACGAGCAGTACTTC.

This clonotype was seen many times. V and J are TRBV11-2 and TRBJ1-1, with 9 bases identical to TRBD1. The germline V gene encodes CDR1 SGHAT and CDR2 FQNNGV. Trimming at V came to 4 bases and at J to 4 bases, leaving 4 bases not matched to a gene. The CDR3 totals 14 residues. CDR3: CASSSTGGITEAFF. Here the CDR3 DNA reads TGTGCCAGCAGCTCGACAGGGGGTATCACTGAAGCTTTCTTT. The full variable domain, its missing parts supplied by reference TRBV11-2 and TRBJ1-1, is EAGVAQSPRYKIIEKRQSVAFWCNPISGHATLYWYQQILGQGPKLLIQFQNNGVVDDSQLPKDRFSAERLKGVDSTLKIQPAKLEDSAVYLCASSSTGGITEAFFGQGTRLTVV.

This clonotype was counted many times. V is TRBV30 and J is TRBJ2-3, with 8 bases that match TRBD2. The CDR3 runs 15 residues. After removal of 8 bases from V and 1 base from J, the junction contained 11 bases not matched to a gene. Germline CDR1 reads GTSNPN; CDR2 reads SVGIG (reference sequence). CDR3 DNA: TGTGCCCTTGGGACGGGAGGGCCGGGCACAGATACGCAGTATTTT. It codes for CALGTGGPGTDTQYF.